This T cell receptor (beta chain) was recorded in a study of T cell responses to AZD1222 COVID-19 vaccine (dated by TCRdb to the early 2020s). For the study in its entirety: A total of just over 230 trial participants underwent TCR sequencing, of whom around 200 received two doses of AZD1222 and roughly 25 received two doses of the MenACWY control vaccine. Trial participants were enrolled into age subgroups of 18-55, 56-69 and 70-plus years, which contained roughly 140, 27 and 60 TCR-sequenced participants, respectively.

Regarding this clone: The target of this receptor is not known. Base quality data are lacking; no much larger clone is found one base away.

The paper as a whole reports these results and caveats: Nearly half of unique spike-specific TCRs reportedly recognized epitopes outside regions mutated in the B.1.351 and B.1.1.7 variants. In the small 56-69-year group, the increase in depth fell short of significance, most likely because of low power. After two AZD1222 doses, both the breadth and the depth of spike-specific TCRs were significantly higher than at day 0 and than in MenACWY recipients. Only six AZD1222 recipients were SARS-CoV-2 seropositive at baseline, limiting conclusions about previously exposed vaccinees. Vaccine-associated CD4 TCRs spanned the whole spike protein, with dominant responses in regions 160-218 and 743-854. Because no day 14 peak-response samples were available, repertoires were characterized only after the peak T cell response. Most participants were white British and females outnumbered males, and the authors suggested that clonal diversity may have been underestimated.

The time point label on this specimen signifies: about 28 days (+/-7) after the second vaccine dose. Because spike-specific TCR depth and breadth did not differ between the two schedules, AZD1222 recipients who got a second dose at roughly 4 weeks were pooled with those who got a second dose at roughly 12 weeks. Vaccinee samples came from UK trials COV001 and COV002, including a single-blind randomized controlled phase 2/3 trial of AZD1222 (ChAdOx1 nCoV-19) in healthy adults. For TCRbeta chain sequencing, PBMC samples were collected from trial participants at day 0 and at day 28 after the second dose. At the junction V is shortened by 0 bases and J by 2 bases, with 17 bases in between. The CDR3 runs 18 residues from the cysteine to the phenylalanine. The DNA shown is the 54-base CDR3, in frame from base 1. The CDR3 regions of human TCRbeta chains were analyzed by immunosequencing. As for how the authors treated the data: Repertoire TCRs were checked for matches against a reference library of SARS-CoV-2-specific TCRs that had been generated using the MIRA antigen-specificity platform. Breadth was defined as the fraction of unique TCRs that were SARS-CoV-2-associated, and depth was defined as the fraction of total T cells that were SARS-CoV-2-associated. Using the MIRA data, each spike-specific TCR was assigned both to the spike region to which the TCR was reactive and to a CD4 or CD8 class. Log10-transformed breadth and depth values were compared by one-way ANOVA with Sidak's multiple comparisons tests. Sourced from immuneACCESS, this table was stored by TCRdb with only in-frame sequences that have V and J called. A share of the clones is absent; for the studies checked, an unresolved V gene accounts for under half, and the remainder has no known explanation. For V, J and clone size, that table is used; D and trimming come from the DNA. The sample table lists 110,000 or so clones, roughly 86% of them with a count of one. Roughly 18% of the sample is taken by the ten largest.

The receptor was derived from an adult who received the AZD1222 COVID-19 vaccine. This sequence uses TRBV23-1 and TRBJ1-5; TRBD1 is a weak D gene call, 5 bases matching. TRBV23-1 is filed as an ORF, its function uncertain. The sample consisted of peripheral blood, taken 28 days after the second AZD1222 dose. CDR3 reads: CASSQSTLAGSRNQPQHF. Read as DNA, the sequence is TGCGCCAGCAGTCAATCGACCTTAGCAGGGAGTCGCAATCAGCCCCAGCATTTT.